This T cell receptor (beta chain) was obtained from a study of T cell responses to AZD1222 COVID-19 vaccine. Notes on the study in general: Mostly white British, mostly female donors; authors suggested clonal diversity may be underestimated.

The germline CDR1 and CDR2 sequences are MDHEN and SYDVKM. This CDR3 spans 12 amino acids. The V gene lost 6 bases and the J gene lost 0 bases, with 3 bases spanning the gap. Worth noting for this clone: The target antigen is unknown.

TCRdb's table, derived via immunoSEQ multiplex PCR, lists solely in-frame clones and lacks some. Here the sample spans 150,000 to 200,000 clones, about nine tenths being singletons. The V gene is TRBV28, the J gene TRBJ1-3; D unresolved. Sequencing was performed on peripheral blood, taken 28 days after the second AZD1222 dose. This sequence was found in an adult who received the AZD1222 COVID-19 vaccine. The CDR3 DNA follows: TGTGCCAGCAGCACCTCTGGAAACACCATATATTTT. Encoded protein: CASSTSGNTIYF.